The present TCR beta chain was sequenced within a study of T-cell reconstitution after alpha-beta-depleted transplantation in children. General study findings and limits: Expanded clones from the graft, numbering several hundred, reportedly supplied alpha-beta T cells about two months after transplant. After transplant, high TCRbeta diversity at day 60 in some patients arose from surviving recipient T cells and thymic progenitors. Fresh T-cell production supplied most of the T-cell counts and diversity seen one year after transplant.

The authors prepared the TCRbeta library with unique molecular identifiers. TCRdb used MiXCR to reprocess the PCR reads, holding one entry per CDR3 protein. In the table there are about 980,000 distinct CDR3 sequences, about 29% of which are singletons. Regarding this clonotype: Its antigen remains unidentified.

Trimming removed 0 bases from V and 5 bases from J, with 9 bases in between. The CDR3 runs to 13 residues. Per germline, CDR1 SGHRS and CDR2 YFSETQ. The rearrangement links TRBV5-1 to TRBJ2-7, with D hard to call. The sample in question was PBMCs, mostly from graft donor cells, obtained 360 days after TCRalphabeta/CD19-depleted stem cell transplant. This TCR was recovered from a boy under two years old who had a stem cell transplant for SCID, so the T cells may come from the graft donor. The CDR3 here is CASSLVLGNEQYF. The CDR3 DNA follows: TGCGCCAGCAGCTTGGTCCTGGGCAACGAGCAGTACTTC. The full variable domain, rest sourced from reference TRBV5-1 and TRBJ2-7, is KAGVTQTPRYLIKTRGQQVTLSCSPISGHRSVSWYQQTPGQGLQFLFEYFSETQRNKGNFPGRFSGRQFSNSRSEMNVSTLELGDSALYLCASSLVLGNEQYFGPGTRLTVT.